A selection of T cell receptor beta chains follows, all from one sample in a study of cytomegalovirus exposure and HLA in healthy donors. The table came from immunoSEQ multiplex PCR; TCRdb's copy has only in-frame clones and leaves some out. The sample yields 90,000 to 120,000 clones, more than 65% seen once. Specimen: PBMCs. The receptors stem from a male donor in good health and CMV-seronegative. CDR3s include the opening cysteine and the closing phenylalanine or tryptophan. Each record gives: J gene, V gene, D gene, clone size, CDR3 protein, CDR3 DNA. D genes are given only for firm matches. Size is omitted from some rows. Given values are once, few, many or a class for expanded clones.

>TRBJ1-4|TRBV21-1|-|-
CASSNPIPSWENEKLFF
TGTGCCAGCAGCAACCCAATACCGTCTTGGGAGAATGAAAAACTGTTTTTT
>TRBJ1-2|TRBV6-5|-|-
CASSPIPTASYGYTF
TGTGCCAGCAGCCCAATCCCGACAGCTTCTTATGGCTACACCTTC
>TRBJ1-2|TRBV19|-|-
CASGTISRRGYTF
TGTGCCAGTGGAACCATATCCCGGCGGGGCTACACCTTC
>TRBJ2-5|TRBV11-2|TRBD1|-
CASSLFTGEETQYF
TGTGCCAGCAGCTTGTTCACAGGGGAAGAGACCCAGTACTTC
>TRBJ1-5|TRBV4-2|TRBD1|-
CASSQDEGTDQPQHF
TGTGCCAGCAGCCAAGACGAGGGGACAGATCAGCCCCAGCATTTT
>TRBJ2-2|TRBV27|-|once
CASATADTGELFF
TGTGCCAGCGCCACAGCGGACACCGGGGAGCTGTTTTTT
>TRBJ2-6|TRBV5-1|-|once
CASSSRGEGANVLTF
TGCGCCAGCAGCTCCAGGGGCGAGGGGGCCAACGTCCTGACTTTC
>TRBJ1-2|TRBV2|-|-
CASTAGPVNYGYTF
TGTGCCAGCACCGCAGGGCCCGTTAACTATGGCTACACCTTC
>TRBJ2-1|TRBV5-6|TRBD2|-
CASSFGASGSAEQFF
TGTGCCAGCAGCTTCGGCGCTAGCGGGAGTGCTGAGCAGTTCTTC
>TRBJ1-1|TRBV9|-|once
CASSPTVNTEAFF
TGTGCCAGCAGCCCAACAGTGAACACTGAAGCTTTCTTT
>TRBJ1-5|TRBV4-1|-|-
CASSQVIRNQPQHF
TGCGCCAGCAGCCAAGTTATCCGGAATCAGCCCCAGCATTTT
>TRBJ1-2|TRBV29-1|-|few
CSVPDRNYGYTF
TGCAGCGTTCCCGACAGGAACTATGGCTACACCTTC
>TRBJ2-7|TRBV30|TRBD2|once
CAWVAASGSPYEQYF
TGTGCCTGGGTCGCCGCCAGCGGGAGTCCCTACGAGCAGTACTTC
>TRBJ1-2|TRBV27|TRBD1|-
CASSRNPGQSTNYGYTF
TGTGCCAGCAGTCGAAACCCGGGACAGAGCACTAACTATGGCTACACCTTC
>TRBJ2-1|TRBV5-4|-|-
CASSLQRALVVEQFF
TGTGCCAGCAGCTTACAGCGGGCCTTGGTTGTCGAGCAGTTCTTC
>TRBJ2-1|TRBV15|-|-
CATSKSREPYNEQFF
TGTGCCACCAGCAAGAGTCGGGAACCTTACAATGAGCAGTTCTTC
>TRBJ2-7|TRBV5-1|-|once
CASSLVPGDYEQYF
TGCGCCAGCAGCTTGGTTCCAGGGGACTACGAGCAGTACTTC
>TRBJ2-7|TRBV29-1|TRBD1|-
CSVEDRGTSYEQYF
TGCAGCGTTGAGGACAGGGGGACCTCCTACGAGCAGTACTTC
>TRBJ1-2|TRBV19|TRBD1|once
CASSIPGQGNYGYTF
TGTGCCAGTAGTATTCCGGGACAGGGGAACTATGGCTACACCTTC
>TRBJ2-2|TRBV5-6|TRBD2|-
CASSLAPRLVAGDSGELFF
TGTGCCAGCAGCTTGGCCCCCCGCTTGGTAGCGGGAGACTCCGGGGAGCTGTTTTTT
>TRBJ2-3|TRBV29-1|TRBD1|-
CSVGQGLTDTQYF
TGCAGCGTCGGACAGGGGCTCACAGATACGCAGTATTTT
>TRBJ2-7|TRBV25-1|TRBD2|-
CASSAYSGFGSSYEQYF
TGTGCCAGCAGTGCGTATAGCGGGTTTGGAAGCTCCTACGAGCAGTACTTC
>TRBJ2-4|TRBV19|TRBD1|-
CASSKDRATKNIQYF
TGTGCCAGTAGTAAGGACAGGGCCACCAAAAACATTCAGTACTTC
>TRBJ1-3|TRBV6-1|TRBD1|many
CASSEVRTGLGNTIYF
TGTGCCAGCAGTGAAGTGCGGACAGGTCTTGGAAACACCATATATTTT
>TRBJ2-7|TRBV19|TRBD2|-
CASSILAGGRHYEQYF
TGTGCCAGTAGTATTTTAGCGGGAGGGCGACACTACGAGCAGTACTTC
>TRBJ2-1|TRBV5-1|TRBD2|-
CASIRGLSSYNEQFF
TGCGCCAGCATTAGGGGACTATCCTCCTACAATGAGCAGTTCTTC
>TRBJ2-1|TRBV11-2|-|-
CASSSTRGGPQEQFF
TGTGCCAGCAGCTCCACCAGGGGAGGGCCCCAAGAGCAGTTCTTC
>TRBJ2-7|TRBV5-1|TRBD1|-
CASSVRDRILKPYEQYF
TGCGCCAGCAGCGTCCGGGACAGGATACTCAAGCCCTACGAGCAGTACTTC
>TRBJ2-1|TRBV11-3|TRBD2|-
CASSLASGRSYNEQFF
TGTGCCAGCAGCTTGGCGAGCGGGAGATCCTACAATGAGCAGTTCTTC
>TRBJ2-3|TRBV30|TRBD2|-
CAWSVAGVPDTQYF
TGTGCCTGGAGTGTAGCGGGAGTTCCAGATACGCAGTATTTT
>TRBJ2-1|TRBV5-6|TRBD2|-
CASSFTSGPYNEQFF
TGTGCCAGCAGCTTCACTAGCGGCCCATACAATGAGCAGTTCTTC
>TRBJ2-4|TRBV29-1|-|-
CSVVGDKAENIQYF
TGCAGCGTTGTGGGCGATAAAGCGGAAAACATTCAGTACTTC
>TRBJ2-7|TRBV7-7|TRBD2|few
CASGLAGGEQYF
TGTGCCAGCGGCCTAGCGGGAGGCGAGCAGTACTTC
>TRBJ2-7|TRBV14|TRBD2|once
CASSQDGRTSVEQYF
TGTGCCAGCAGCCAAGATGGCAGGACTAGCGTCGAGCAGTACTTC
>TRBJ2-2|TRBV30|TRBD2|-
CAWSPPAGLAGELFF
TGTGCCTGGAGTCCACCGGCGGGACTAGCCGGGGAGCTGTTTTTT
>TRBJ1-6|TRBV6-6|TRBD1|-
CASRGDRASGDSPLHF
TGTGCCAGCAGGGGGGACAGGGCCTCTGGTGATTCACCCCTCCACTTT
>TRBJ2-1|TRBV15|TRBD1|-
CATRMLGTGSYNEQFF
TGTGCCACCAGGATGCTAGGGACAGGGTCCTACAATGAGCAGTTCTTC
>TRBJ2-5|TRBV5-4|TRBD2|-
CASSPGLAGSQETQYF
TGTGCCAGCAGCCCAGGACTAGCGGGATCTCAAGAGACCCAGTACTTC
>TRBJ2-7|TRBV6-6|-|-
CASSAWDSTYEQYF
TGTGCCAGCAGTGCCTGGGACTCTACCTACGAGCAGTACTTC
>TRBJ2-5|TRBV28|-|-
CASSPGDMETQYF
TGTGCCAGCAGCCCCGGGGATATGGAGACCCAGTACTTC
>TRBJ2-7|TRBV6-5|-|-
CASSSGRDYEQYF
TGTGCCAGCAGCTCCGGGAGAGACTACGAGCAGTACTTC
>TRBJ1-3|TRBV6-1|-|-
CASSGTASSGNTIYF
TGTGCCAGCAGTGGGACAGCTAGCTCTGGAAACACCATATATTTT
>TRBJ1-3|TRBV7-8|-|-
CASSLSSPNGNTIYF
TGTGCCAGCAGCTTAAGCTCCCCCAACGGAAACACCATATATTTT
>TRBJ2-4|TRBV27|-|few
CASSSLREKAKNIQYF
TGTGCCAGCAGTTCCCTACGGGAGAAGGCCAAAAACATTCAGTACTTC
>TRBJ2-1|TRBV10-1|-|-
CASSARAGNEQFF
TGCGCCAGCAGTGCCAGGGCTGGGAATGAGCAGTTCTTC
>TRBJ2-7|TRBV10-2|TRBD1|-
CASRGTGGGSYEQYF
TGCGCCAGCAGGGGGACAGGGGGCGGGAGTTACGAGCAGTACTTC
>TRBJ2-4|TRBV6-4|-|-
CASSDVVSGNIQYF
TGTGCCAGCAGTGATGTGGTTTCGGGAAACATTCAGTACTTC
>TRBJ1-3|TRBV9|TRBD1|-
CASSASGQSGNTIYF
TGTGCCAGCAGCGCATCGGGACAGTCTGGAAACACCATATATTTT
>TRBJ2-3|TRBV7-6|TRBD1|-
CASSHGQGGGPDTQYF
TGTGCCAGCAGCCATGGACAGGGGGGTGGACCAGATACGCAGTATTTT
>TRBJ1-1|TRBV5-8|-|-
CASSLGFSGISWTEAFF
TGTGCCAGCAGCTTGGGATTCTCAGGGATATCCTGGACTGAAGCTTTCTTT
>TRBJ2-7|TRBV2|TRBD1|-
CASTERPGQVGIRDPYEQYF
TGTGCCAGCACCGAAAGACCAGGACAGGTGGGCATACGGGACCCCTACGAGCAGTACTTC
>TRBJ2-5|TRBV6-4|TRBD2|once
CASSDLAGGPETQYF
TGTGCCAGCAGTGATCTAGCGGGAGGTCCGGAGACCCAGTACTTC
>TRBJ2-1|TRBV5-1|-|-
CAVRAPGKWNEQFF
TGCGCCGTGAGGGCCCCGGGAAAGTGGAATGAGCAGTTCTTC